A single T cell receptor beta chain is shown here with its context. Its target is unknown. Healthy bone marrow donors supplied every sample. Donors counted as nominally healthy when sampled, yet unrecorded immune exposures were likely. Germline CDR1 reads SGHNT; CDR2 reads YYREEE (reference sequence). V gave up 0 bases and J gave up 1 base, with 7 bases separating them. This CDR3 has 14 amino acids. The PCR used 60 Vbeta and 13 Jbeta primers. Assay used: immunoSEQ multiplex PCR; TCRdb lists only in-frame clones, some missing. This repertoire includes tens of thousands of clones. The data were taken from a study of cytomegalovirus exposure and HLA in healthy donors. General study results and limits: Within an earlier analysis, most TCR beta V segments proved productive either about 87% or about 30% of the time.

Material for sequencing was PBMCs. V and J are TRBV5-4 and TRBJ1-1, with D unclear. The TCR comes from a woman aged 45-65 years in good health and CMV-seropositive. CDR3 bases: TGTGCCAGCAGCTTGGAAGCAGGGAACACTGAAGCTTTCTTT. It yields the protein CASSLEAGNTEAFF.